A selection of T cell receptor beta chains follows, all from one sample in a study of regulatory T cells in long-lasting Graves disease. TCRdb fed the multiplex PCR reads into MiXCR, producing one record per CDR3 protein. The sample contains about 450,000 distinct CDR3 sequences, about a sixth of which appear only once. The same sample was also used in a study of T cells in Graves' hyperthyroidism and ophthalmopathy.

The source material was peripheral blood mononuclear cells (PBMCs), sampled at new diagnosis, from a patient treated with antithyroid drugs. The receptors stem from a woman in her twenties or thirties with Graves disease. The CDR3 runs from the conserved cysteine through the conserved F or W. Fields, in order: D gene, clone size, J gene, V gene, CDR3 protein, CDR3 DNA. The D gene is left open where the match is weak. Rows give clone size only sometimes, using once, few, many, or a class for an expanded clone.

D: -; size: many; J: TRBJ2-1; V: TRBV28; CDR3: CASRRNSYNEQFF; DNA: TGTGCCAGCAGGCGTAACTCCTACAATGAGCAGTTCTTC
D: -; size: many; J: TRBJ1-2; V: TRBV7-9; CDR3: CASSSSKIDRLSLNYGYTF; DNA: TGTGCCAGCAGCTCCTCAAAAATAGACAGGCTCTCATTAAACTATGGCTACACCTTC
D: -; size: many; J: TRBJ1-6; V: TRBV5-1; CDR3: CASSLTGGGGSPLHF; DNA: TGCGCCAGCAGCTTGACAGGAGGTGGGGGTTCACCCCTCCACTTT
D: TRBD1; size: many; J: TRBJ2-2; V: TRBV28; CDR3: CASRGTGQGANTGELFF; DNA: TGTGCCAGCAGGGGAACTGGACAGGGCGCGAACACCGGGGAGCTGTTTTTT
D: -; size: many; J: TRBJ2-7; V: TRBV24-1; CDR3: CATSGRGLYEQYF; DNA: TGTGCCACCAGTGGTCGGGGGCTCTACGAGCAGTACTTC
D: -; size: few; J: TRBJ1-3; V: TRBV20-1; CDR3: CSARAGAGNTIYF; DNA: TGCAGTGCTAGGGCAGGGGCTGGAAACACCATATATTTT
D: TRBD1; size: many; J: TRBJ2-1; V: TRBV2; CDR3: CASSWDRVDNEQFF; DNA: TGTGCCAGCAGTTGGGACAGGGTTGACAATGAGCAGTTCTTC
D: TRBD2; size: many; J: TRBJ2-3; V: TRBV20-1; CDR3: CSARDAGGTDTQYF; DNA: TGCAGTGCTAGAGATGCGGGAGGGACAGATACGCAGTATTTT
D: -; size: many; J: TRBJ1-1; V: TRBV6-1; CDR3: CTSSEARGVSFF; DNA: TGTACCAGCAGTGAAGCGCGGGGGGTGTCTTTCTTT
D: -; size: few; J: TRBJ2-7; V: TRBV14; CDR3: CASSQVAGQSSYEQYF; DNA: TGTGCCAGCAGCCAAGTAGCGGGACAGAGCTCCTACGAGCAGTACTTC
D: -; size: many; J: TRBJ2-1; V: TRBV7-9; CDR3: CASSLFRPEQFF; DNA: TGTGCCAGCAGCTTATTTCGACCCGAGCAGTTCTTC
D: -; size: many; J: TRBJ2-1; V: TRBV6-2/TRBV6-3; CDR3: CASSSYPPGLSDNEQFF; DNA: TGTGCCAGCAGCAGTTACCCCCCGGGACTTTCAGACAATGAGCAGTTCTTC
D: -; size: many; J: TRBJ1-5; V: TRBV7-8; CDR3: CASSLASPGVNQPQHF; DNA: TGTGCCAGCAGCTTAGCGTCCCCAGGGGTGAATCAGCCCCAGCATTTT
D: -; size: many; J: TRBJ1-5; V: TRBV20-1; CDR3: CSVPVDSNQPQHF; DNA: TGCAGTGTTCCAGTTGATAGCAATCAGCCCCAGCATTTT
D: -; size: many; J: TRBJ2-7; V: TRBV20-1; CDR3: CSARAGTYEQYF; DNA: TGCAGTGCTAGAGCGGGCACCTACGAGCAGTACTTC
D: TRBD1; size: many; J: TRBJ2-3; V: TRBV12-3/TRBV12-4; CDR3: CASSFPARGITDTQYF; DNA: TGTGCCAGCAGTTTCCCCGCCAGGGGGATCACAGATACGCAGTATTTT
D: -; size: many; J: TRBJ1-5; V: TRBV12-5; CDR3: CASGYSNQPQHF; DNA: TGTGCCAGCGGTTATAGCAATCAGCCCCAGCATTTT
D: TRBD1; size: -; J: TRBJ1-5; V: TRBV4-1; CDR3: CASSQTGTGNQPQHF; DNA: TGCGCCAGTAGCCAAACCGGGACAGGGAATCAGCCCCAGCATTTT
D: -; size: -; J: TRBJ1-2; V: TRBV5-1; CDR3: CASSLDLNYGCTF; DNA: TGCGCCAGCAGCTTGGACCTGAACTATGGCTGCACCTTC
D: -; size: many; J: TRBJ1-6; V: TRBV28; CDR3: CASSLPGQSGSPLHF; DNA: TGTGCCAGCAGTTTACCCGGACAGAGTGGTTCACCCCTCCACTTT
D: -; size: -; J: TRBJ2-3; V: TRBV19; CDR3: CASSIGYFRAEDTQYF; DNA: TGTGCCAGTAGTATTGGGTATTTTAGGGCCGAAGATACGCAGTATTTT
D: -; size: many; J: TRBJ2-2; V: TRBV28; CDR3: CASSSGQILSGELFF; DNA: TGTGCCAGCAGTTCCGGACAGATCTTGAGCGGGGAGCTGTTTTTT
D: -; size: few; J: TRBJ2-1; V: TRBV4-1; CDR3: CASSQDPTLWYKQFF; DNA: TGCGCCAGCAGCCAAGATCCGACTCTGTGGTATAAGCAGTTCTTC
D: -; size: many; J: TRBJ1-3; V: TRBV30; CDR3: CAWSAPGSGNTIYF; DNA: TGTGCCTGGAGTGCGCCGGGCTCTGGAAACACCATATATTTT
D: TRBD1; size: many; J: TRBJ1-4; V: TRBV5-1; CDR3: CASSRGQGYEKLFF; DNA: TGCGCCAGCAGCAGGGGACAGGGTTATGAAAAACTGTTTTTT
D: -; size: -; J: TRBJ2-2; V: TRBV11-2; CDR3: CASSRRDTGELFF; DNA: TGTGCCAGCAGTCGAAGGGATACCGGGGAGCTGTTTTTT
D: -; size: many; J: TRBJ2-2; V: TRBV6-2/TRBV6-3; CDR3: CASTPWGSSETGELFF; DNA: TGTGCCAGCACCCCTTGGGGTTCTAGCGAAACCGGGGAGCTGTTTTTT
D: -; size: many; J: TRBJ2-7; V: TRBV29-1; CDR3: CSVASGRAGSYEQYF; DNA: TGCAGCGTAGCCTCGGGCAGGGCGGGCTCCTACGAGCAGTACTTC
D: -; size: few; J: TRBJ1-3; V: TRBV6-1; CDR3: CASRIAGGNTIYF; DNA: TGTGCCAGCAGGATCGCAGGGGGAAACACCATATATTTT
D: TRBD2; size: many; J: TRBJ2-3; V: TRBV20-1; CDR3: CSAYELAIGTDTQYF; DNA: TGCAGTGCCTATGAACTAGCGATAGGCACAGATACGCAGTATTTT
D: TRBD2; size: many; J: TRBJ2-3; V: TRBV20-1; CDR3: CSAQLPGLAGADTQYF; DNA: TGCAGTGCACAACTGCCGGGACTAGCGGGAGCAGATACGCAGTATTTT
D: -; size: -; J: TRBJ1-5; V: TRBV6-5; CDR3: CASSSWGTNQPQHF; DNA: TGTGCCAGCAGTTCCTGGGGGACCAATCAGCCCCAGCATTTT
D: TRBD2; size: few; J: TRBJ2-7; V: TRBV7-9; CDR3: CASTRLAGGHEQYF; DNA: TGTGCCAGCACCCGGTTGGCGGGAGGCCACGAGCAGTACTTC
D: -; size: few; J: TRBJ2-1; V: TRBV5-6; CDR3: CASSLRQKYNEQFF; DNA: TGTGCCAGCAGCTTGCGGCAGAAGTACAATGAGCAGTTCTTC
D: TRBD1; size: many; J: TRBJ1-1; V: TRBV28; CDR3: CASVGGTVNTEAFF; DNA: TGTGCCAGCGTCGGAGGGACAGTGAACACTGAAGCTTTCTTT
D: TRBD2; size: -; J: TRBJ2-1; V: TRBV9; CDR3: CASSGAGGPDYNEQFF; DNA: TGTGCCAGCAGCGGAGCGGGAGGGCCAGATTACAATGAGCAGTTCTTC
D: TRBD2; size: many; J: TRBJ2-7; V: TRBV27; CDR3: CASSLLRTSGSDEQYF; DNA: TGTGCCAGCAGTTTACTGCGGACTAGCGGGAGTGACGAGCAGTACTTC
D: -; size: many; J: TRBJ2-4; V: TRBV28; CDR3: CASSLFLVGRATKNIQYF; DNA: TGTGCCAGCAGTTTATTCTTAGTGGGCAGGGCGACCAAAAACATTCAGTACTTC
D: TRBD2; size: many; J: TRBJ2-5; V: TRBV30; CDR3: CAWRASGSETQYF; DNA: TGTGCCTGGAGGGCTAGCGGGAGTGAGACCCAGTACTTC
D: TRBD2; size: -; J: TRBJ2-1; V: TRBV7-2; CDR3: CASSQHRGERDEQFF; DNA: TGTGCCAGCAGCCAACACCGGGGGGAGAGGGATGAGCAGTTCTTC
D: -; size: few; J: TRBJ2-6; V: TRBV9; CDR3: CASSVGDGANVLTF; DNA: TGTGCCAGCAGCGTAGGGGATGGGGCCAACGTCCTGACTTTC
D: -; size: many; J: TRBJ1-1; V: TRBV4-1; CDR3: CASSQDLSEAFF; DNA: TGCGCCAGCAGCCAAGATCTGAGTGAAGCTTTCTTT